Below, 28 T cell receptor beta chains from the same sample are listed, as sequenced in a study of shared clonotypes between healthy human individuals. Repertoires were generated with immunoSEQ multiplex PCR, while TCRdb's copy carries only in-frame clones and drops some. This sample yields 450,000 to 500,000 clones, of which 65% to 85% are seen a single time; roughly an eighth belongs to the top ten. Sequenced: PBMCs. The receptors were gathered from a middle-aged woman in good health. Some clones in this sample may be carry-over from other donors' samples.

The V and J genes are TRBV6-1 and TRBJ2-5, with 8 bases identical to TRBD2. V lost 2 bases to trimming and J lost 1 base; unmatched junction nucleotides: 9. CDR1 is MNHNS, CDR2 SASEGT, per germline. The CDR3 covers 17 residues. The CDR3 bases are TGTGCCAGCAGTGAACCCAAGCTAGCGGGTGGCCAAGAGACCCAGTACTTC. Translation gives CASSEPKLAGGQETQYF.

About this clone: A far larger clone is only one base removed, so a read error is likely. This specimen includes other DNA sequences encoding the same CDR3. This chain uses TRBV27 with TRBJ1-2; a possible D gene is TRBD1 (5 bases). Germline CDR1 and CDR2: MNHEY and SMNVEV (reference sequence). The CDR3 is made up of 15 amino acids. CDR3 DNA sequence: TGTGCCAGCAGGTTATCTAACATCGGGGGTGGGGGCTACACCTTC. Protein product: CASRLSNIGGGGYTF.

This clone was seen only once. A much bigger clone sits one base away, suggesting this may be a read error. Other DNA sequences in this specimen translate into the identical CDR3. The CDR3 bases are TGCGCCAGCTTCCGTGGAGCGGCAAGCACAGATACGCAATATTTT. Translating gives CASFRGAASTDTQYF. The genes are TRBV5-1 and TRBJ2-3; weak D call: TRBD2 (5 bases). Germline CDR1 is SGHRS and CDR2 is YFSETQ. The CDR3 is made up of 15 amino acids.

The V and J genes are TRBV28 and TRBJ2-7; D perhaps matches TRBD2 (6 bases). Trimming removed 8 bases at V and 3 bases at J, with 17 bases between. This CDR3 has 14 amino acids. CDR1 is MDHEN, CDR2 SYDVKM, per germline. The CDR3 spells CASHGGRIDYEQYF. The CDR3 DNA reads TGTGCCAGCCATGGGGGGAGGATAGACTACGAGCAGTACTTC.

As for this clone: The sample contains more than one DNA sequence encoding this CDR3. This chain uses TRBV11-2 with TRBJ2-5, with unresolved D. Germline V gene sequence: CDR1 SGHAT, CDR2 FQNNGV. The CDR3 is 13 amino acids. V was cut by 3 bases and J by 5 bases, with 10 bases left in between. This CDR3 reads CASSFGFRETQYF. The CDR3 bases are TGTGCCAGCAGCTTTGGCTTTCGGGAGACCCAGTACTTC.

A remark on this clone: This likely traces to a read error, being one base from a far larger clone. The V and J genes are TRBV5-4 and TRBJ2-5; D may be TRBD1 (5 bases). The CDR3 sequence is 15 residues long. Germline CDR1 and CDR2: SGHNT and YYREEE (reference sequence). The V end was cut by 3 bases, the J end by 5 bases, with 17 bases between. The CDR3 is CASSSQSWGTETQYF. CDR3 bases: TGTGCCAGCAGCTCGCAGTCATGGGGCACGGAGACCCAGTACTTC.

This clone appeared once. The junction departs from the called germline gene at one end, perhaps through a read error. Other DNA sequences within the sample encode an identical CDR3. This chain connects TRBV7-6 to TRBJ2-7, with 12 bases identical to TRBD2. Looked up from germline, CDR1 is SGHVS and CDR2 is FNYEAQ. This CDR3 is built from 14 residues. The CDR3: CASSLAGGPGEQYF. The CDR3 region has the DNA TGTGCCAGCAGCCTAGCGGGAGGGCCGGGCGAGCAGTACTTC.

A remark on this clone: A read error is the likely source, as a far larger clone sits one nucleotide away. The sample has other DNA sequences that encode this CDR3 too. The rearrangement links TRBV28 to TRBJ1-5; no clear D. This CDR3 contains 15 residues. The V gene's germline CDR1 is MDHEN and CDR2 SYDVKM. The CDR3: CASSFSDGFNQPQHF. The CDR3 bases are TGTGCAAGCAGTTTTTCGGACGGTTTCAATCAGCCCCAGCATTTT.

The chain links TRBV27 to TRBJ1-1; weak D call: TRBD1 (6 bases). The CDR3 is 12 amino acids. CDR1 and CDR2 (germline): MNHEY, SMNVEV (reference sequence). The germline V and J ends were trimmed by 6 bases and 5 bases, with 10 bases remaining between them. The CDR3 bases are TGTGCCAGCAGCCGAGGGGGGACTGAAGCTTTCTTT. Translating it yields CASSRGGTEAFF.

This clone was counted at least ten times. The sample carries other DNA sequences with the same CDR3. This chain uses TRBV11-1 with TRBJ2-5; 7 nucleotides align to TRBD1. The CDR3 loop spans 13 amino acids. Germline trimming cut 5 bases from V and 5 bases from J; bases unmatched to any gene: 5. The germline CDR1 and CDR2 sequences are SGHAT and FQDESV (reference sequence). The CDR3 DNA reads TGTGCCAGCAGCCGCCAACAGGGGGAGACCCAGTACTTC. Translating it yields CASSRQQGETQYF.

V is TRBV4-3 and J is TRBJ2-7; D is ambiguous. This CDR3 is built from 15 residues. V lost 1 base and J lost 2, with 12 bases in between. Per germline, CDR1 LGHNA and CDR2 YSLEER. CDR3 amino acids: CASSQVSGGTYEQYF. CDR3 DNA: TGCGCCAGCAGCCAAGTCAGTGGTGGAACCTACGAGCAGTACTTC.

The chain links TRBV7-9 to TRBJ2-5, with TRBD1 as a possible D gene (6 bases). The length of the CDR3 is 15 residues. Germline V gene sequence: CDR1 SEHNR, CDR2 FQNEAQ (reference sequence). V lost 0 bases and J 5 bases, leaving 13 bases between the germline ends. CDR3 sequence (DNA): TGTGCCAGCAGCTTAGCCGGCAGGGGTTGGGAGACCCAGTACTTC. Protein sequence: CASSLAGRGWETQYF.

As for this clone: Being one base from a much bigger clone, this may be a read error. This rearrangement joins TRBV10-3 to TRBJ1-6; unclear D gene. The CDR3 loop spans 14 amino acids. Germline V gives CDR1 ENHRY, CDR2 SYGVKD. The CDR3 DNA sequence: TGTGCCACCAGTGAGGGCCAATATAATTCACCCCTCCACTTT. Translated, it gives CATSEGQYNSPLHF.

The chain has TRBV2 and TRBJ2-5; D uncertain. Trimming left V 10 bases short and J 5 bases short, with 17 bases between. Germline assignment: CDR1 SNHLY and CDR2 FYNNEI. The CDR3 sequence is 13 residues long. The CDR3 nucleotides read TGTGCCACAGCAGGACCAACGGCTGAGACCCAGTACTTC. Translating it yields CATAGPTAETQYF.

The chain uses TRBV4-3 and TRBJ2-2, with 15 bases aligning to TRBD2. Germline CDR1 and CDR2: LGHNA and YSLEER. The CDR3 is 17 amino acids. With V trimmed by 4 bases and J by 7 bases, 7 bases remained unmatched. The CDR3 spells CASSLGTSGRRDGELFF. The CDR3 DNA reads as TGCGCCAGCAGCCTAGGGACTAGCGGGAGGAGGGACGGGGAGCTGTTTTTT.

This chain joins TRBV5-1 and TRBJ2-2, with TRBD1 matching 8 bases. The ends lost 4 bases at V and 4 bases at J; junction bases unmatched: 6. The CDR3 is 15 amino acids. Germline-derived CDR1 and CDR2 are SGHRS and YFSETQ. CDR3 DNA: TGCGCCAGCAGCCCGGGTGACAGGGGCACCGGGGAGCTGTTTTTT. It yields the protein CASSPGDRGTGELFF.

The gene calls are TRBV2 and TRBJ2-1, with 7 bases aligning to TRBD2. The CDR3 contains 13 residues. Germline trimming cut 4 bases from V and 8 bases from J; bases unmatched to any gene: 5. The V gene's germline CDR1 is SNHLY and CDR2 FYNNEI. The CDR3 region has the DNA TGTGCCAGCAGTGGAGGGGCGGGAGATGAGCAGTTCTTC. Translated: CASSGGAGDEQFF.

As for this clone: This may be a read error, as it is one base from a much larger clone. J is TRBJ2-1 and V is TRBV7-9, with 8 nucleotides matching TRBD1. V trimming: 0 bases; J trimming: 4 bases; junction bases outside the gene matches: 11. The CDR3 is made up of 18 amino acids. From germline, CDR1 is SEHNR and CDR2 FQNEAQ (reference sequence). CDR3 in amino acids: CASSLAPHQGALYNEQFF. The CDR3 coding sequence is TGTGCCAGCAGCTTAGCGCCTCACCAGGGGGCTCTATACAATGAGCAGTTCTTC.

This chain joins TRBV7-9 and TRBJ1-1; 7 bases fit TRBD1. Germline loops: CDR1 SEHNR, CDR2 FQNEAQ (reference sequence). J was trimmed by 6 bases and V by 0 bases; bases with no gene match: 7. The CDR3 runs to 15 residues. CDR3 amino acids: CASSLARGGGPEAFF. The CDR3 DNA is TGTGCCAGCAGCTTAGCGCGGGGAGGGGGCCCTGAAGCTTTCTTT.

The gene calls are TRBV9 and TRBJ2-7; D uncertain. This CDR3 has 13 amino acids. The germline CDR1 and CDR2 sequences are SGDLS and YYNGEE. V shed 4 bases and J shed 2 bases, with 10 bases lying between them. CDR3 region: CASSRQFAYEQYF. CDR3 coding DNA: TGTGCCAGCAGCCGGCAGTTCGCCTACGAGCAGTACTTC.

This clone was observed a few times. A far larger clone is one base from this, pointing to a likely read error. The CDR3 is CASRPHVQHNEKLFF. CDR3 coding DNA: TGTGCCAGCAGACCTCACGTACAGCATAATGAAAAACTGTTTTTT. The gene calls are TRBV28 and TRBJ1-4; no definite D call. V gave up 6 bases and J gave up 4 bases, with 15 bases separating them. Germline CDR1 MDHEN, CDR2 SYDVKM. The CDR3 totals 15 residues.

In DNA, the CDR3 is TGCGCCAGCAGCCGGGGACTAGCGGGAGGGAGCTCCTACAATGAGCAGTTCTTC. This translates into CASSRGLAGGSSYNEQFF. The rearrangement uses TRBV4-1 and TRBJ2-1; 16 nucleotides match TRBD2. Trimming removed 4 bases from V and 0 bases from J; junction bases left unmatched: 3. This CDR3 is 18 amino acids long. CDR1 and CDR2 (germline): MGHRA, YSYEKL.

This clone was detected many times. The rearrangement joins TRBV9 to TRBJ2-3; 11 bases match TRBD2. From germline, CDR1 is SGDLS and CDR2 YYNGEE. The CDR3 runs 18 residues. V shed 0 bases, J shed 2 bases, and the junction held 8 bases outside the gene matches. This CDR3 is CASSVAGGTSGLTDTQYF. Here the CDR3 DNA reads TGTGCCAGCAGCGTAGCTGGTGGGACTAGCGGACTCACAGATACGCAGTATTTT.

The V gene is TRBV30, the J gene TRBJ2-2, with 10 bases fitting TRBD1. This CDR3 comprises 15 residues. With 3 bases clipped from V and 8 bases from J, the junction kept 9 bases outside the gene matches. CDR1 is GTSNPN and CDR2 is SVGIG in the germline V gene (reference sequence). The CDR3 nucleotides read TGTGCCTGGAGAGCCGGGACAGGGGAGGCTGGGGAGCTGTTTTTT. Its translation: CAWRAGTGEAGELFF.

With respect to this clone: A much more abundant neighbour one base away suggests this may be a read error. The same CDR3 can be traced to other DNA sequences in this sample. CDR3 amino acids: CASSPTPEQGVYEQFF. Here the CDR3 DNA reads TGTGCCAGCAGCCCAACCCCAGAACAGGGGGTCTATGAGCAGTTCTTC. The chain is built from TRBV5-4 and TRBJ2-1, with 8 bases identical to TRBD1. V dropped 4 bases and J dropped 8; count of bases not matched to a gene: 14. This CDR3 spans 16 amino acids. Per the germline V gene, CDR1 is SGHNT and CDR2 is YYREEE (reference sequence).

This clone was recorded once. The chain joins TRBV27 to TRBJ2-5; 8 bases fit TRBD2. The germline V gene has CDR1 MNHEY and CDR2 SMNVEV (reference sequence). The CDR3 extends over 16 amino acids. V trimming: 7 bases; J trimming: 4 bases; junction bases outside the gene matches: 14. CDR3: CASTSYREGIGETQYF. In DNA form, the CDR3 reads TGTGCCAGCACCAGTTATCGGGAGGGGATTGGAGAGACCCAGTACTTC.

The rearrangement links TRBV7-8 to TRBJ2-2; unclear D gene. From germline, CDR1 is SGHVS and CDR2 FQNEAQ. The CDR3 extends over 14 amino acids. V was pared by 4 bases and J by 0 bases, with 6 bases between. In DNA, the CDR3 is TGTGCCAGCAGCTATGGCGCGAACACCGGGGAGCTGTTTTTT. Protein product: CASSYGANTGELFF.

In its sample, this clone was seen once. A far larger clone lies a single base away; this is likely a read error. This chain links TRBV30 with TRBJ2-2; D is perhaps TRBD2 (6 bases). The CDR3 is 13 amino acids. Germline V gene data show CDR1 as GTSNPN and CDR2 as SVGIG (reference sequence). CDR3 coding DNA: TGTGCCTGGAGTATCAGGGAAGTGGGGGAGGTGTTTTTT. This gives the protein CAWSIREVGEVFF.